The 16 T cell receptor beta chains reported below all come from one sample, sequenced in a study of glioma-infiltrating T cells. Using RNA template, CDR3s of TCR alpha and beta were amplified with iRepertoire arm-PCR. TCRdb re-derived calls from the multiplex PCR reads in MiXCR, one entry per CDR3 protein. This sample carries about 110,000 distinct CDR3 sequences, around a quarter of them seen once, and the ten largest clones take roughly 30%. What was sequenced was glioma tissue, nonneoplastic brain tissue, or PBMCs (not recorded which). The receptor set was obtained from a human donor with low-grade glioma or glioblastoma, undergoing nonglioma brain surgery, or in good health (not recorded which).

Many counts were recorded for this clonotype. The chain combines TRBV20-1 with TRBJ2-7; the match to TRBD2 covers 12 bases. Germline values: CDR1 DFQATT, CDR2 SNEGSKA (reference sequence). After removal of 0 bases from V and 4 bases from J, the junction contained 4 bases not matched to a gene. This CDR3 region has 15 residues. Written as DNA, the CDR3 is TGCAGTGCTAGAGATGGACTAGCGGGGCTATACGAGCAGTACTTC. Its protein is CSARDGLAGLYEQYF.

Note on this clonotype: A much larger clone lies one base from this, so it may be a read error. The rearrangement uses TRBV24-1 and TRBJ1-5; D perhaps matches TRBD1 (6 bases). The CDR3 runs 15 residues. Germline V CDR1 and CDR2: KGHDR, SFDVKD. V was trimmed by 6 bases and J by 3 bases, leaving 14 bases between them. The CDR3 here is CATSYSTGPNQPQHF. The CDR3 coding sequence is TGTGCCACCAGTTATTCGACAGGACCCAATCAGCCCCAGCATTTT.

With regard to this clonotype: A read error may be the cause here, since a much bigger clone is one base away. The chain couples TRBV9 to TRBJ1-5; D call uncertain. Germline V gene lookup returns CDR1 SGDLS and CDR2 YYNGEE. This CDR3 is 13 amino acids long. CDR3 region: CARSVDSNQPQHF. In DNA form, the CDR3 reads TGTGCCAGGAGCGTAGATAGCAATCAGCCCCAGCATTTT.

The table lists this clonotype with many counts. The chain carries TRBV29-1 and TRBJ1-5, with TRBD1 matching over 7 bases. The germline V gene has CDR1 SQVTM and CDR2 ANQGSEA. The CDR3 extends over 13 amino acids. Trimming took 7 bases from V and 3 from J; bases not matched to a gene: 6. The CDR3 DNA reads TGCAGCGGGACCACAGGGGTCAATCAGCCCCAGCATTTT. Protein product: CSGTTGVNQPQHF.

This clonotype appeared a single time. A read error may produce the germline difference seen at one junction end. This chain connects TRBV20-1 to TRBJ2-3; 10 nucleotides match TRBD2. The CDR3 contains 14 residues. CDR1 is DFQATT, CDR2 SNEGSKA, per germline (reference sequence). Written as DNA, the CDR3 is TGCAGTGCTAGTAGCGGGGGGCCCACACATACGCAGTATTTT. Its translation is CSASSGGPTHTQYF.

This clonotype was seen ten or more times. The chain links TRBV20-1 to TRBJ2-5; tentatively, D is TRBD2 (6 bases). V gave up 5 bases and J gave up 5 bases, with 21 bases separating them. The CDR3 sequence is 15 residues long. The V gene's germline CDR1 is DFQATT and CDR2 SNEGSKA (reference sequence). CDR3: CSAPPPGLDDETQYF. As DNA, the CDR3 is TGCAGTGCTCCGCCCCCGGGACTGGACGACGAGACCCAGTACTTC.

This clonotype was picked up many times. The V and J genes are TRBV28 and TRBJ2-7; 7 bases map to TRBD2. With V trimmed by 8 bases and J by 2 bases, 6 bases remained unmatched. CDR1 MDHEN and CDR2 SYDVKM come from the germline V gene. The CDR3 contains 13 residues. The CDR3 region has the DNA TGTGCCAGCTGGGACTACCAAACCTACGAGCAGTACTTC. Its translation is CASWDYQTYEQYF.

This clonotype was observed at least ten times. This chain uses TRBV2 with TRBJ2-1; 9 nucleotides match TRBD2. CDR1 and CDR2 from the germline V gene are SNHLY and FYNNEI. This CDR3 is 15 amino acids long. J was trimmed by 5 bases and V by 5 bases; bases with no gene match: 7. CDR3 protein: CASSLAGVGNNEQFF. The CDR3 region has the DNA TGTGCCAGCAGTTTAGCGGGAGTAGGGAACAATGAGCAGTTCTTC.

This clonotype appeared a few times. The chain is built from TRBV6-2 or TRBV6-3 and TRBJ2-1, with TRBD1 matching over 8 bases. Germline assignment: CDR1 MNHEY and CDR2 SVGEGT. The CDR3 loop spans 13 amino acids. This CDR3 reads CSGAGGQLNEQFF. In DNA, the CDR3 is TGTTCCGGCGCAGGGGGCCAGTTGAATGAGCAGTTCTTC.

This chain joins TRBV6-9 and TRBJ1-1; a weak D match, TRBD1 (5 bases). Germline V gene sequence: CDR1 MNHGY, CDR2 SVAAGI. V shed 4 bases and J shed 0 bases, with 9 bases lying between them. The CDR3 extends over 14 amino acids. The CDR3 region is CASSSDSMNTEAFF. CDR3 coding DNA: TGTGCCAGCAGTTCCGACAGTATGAACACTGAAGCTTTCTTT.

The genes are TRBV9 and TRBJ2-5; tentatively, D is TRBD2 (5 bases). The CDR3 loop spans 12 amino acids. V lost 4 bases to trimming and J lost 5 bases, with 9 bases between them. Germline V lookup: CDR1 SGDLS, CDR2 YYNGEE. The CDR3 is CASSTRGETQYF. The CDR3 DNA sequence: TGTGCCAGCAGCACCCGAGGGGAGACCCAGTACTTC.

This clonotype was seen many times. CDR3 in amino acids: CASSPSPGDEQFF. For the CDR3, the DNA is TGTGCCAGCAGTCCCTCCCCCGGTGATGAGCAGTTCTTC. The rearrangement links TRBV2 to TRBJ2-1; D unclear. The CDR3 covers 13 residues. The V and J ends lost 5 bases and 8 bases respectively, with 13 bases between them. Germline V CDR1 and CDR2: SNHLY, FYNNEI.

This sequence joins TRBV5-1 and TRBJ1-1; tentatively, D is TRBD1 (5 bases). Looked up from germline, CDR1 is SGHRS and CDR2 is YFSETQ. CDR3 length: 13 residues. Trimming pared 2 bases from V and 4 bases from J, leaving 9 bases between. The CDR3 sequence: CASSFAGPTEAFF. CDR3 bases: TGCGCCAGCAGCTTTGCAGGGCCCACTGAAGCTTTCTTT.

This clonotype has at least ten counts. The chain carries TRBV5-1 and TRBJ2-2, with TRBD1 matching 7 bases. The CDR3 is made up of 15 amino acids. CDR1 is SGHRS and CDR2 is YFSETQ in the germline V gene. Trimming took 5 bases from V and 1 from J; bases not matched to a gene: 5. Written as DNA, the CDR3 is TGCGCCAGCAGTGAGCGGACAGGGAACACCGGGGAGCTGTTTTTT. It codes for CASSERTGNTGELFF.

This clonotype was seen at least ten times. The chain carries TRBV7-9 and TRBJ1-1, with TRBD1 matching over 8 bases. The CDR3 is made up of 15 amino acids. Trimming took 5 bases from V and 2 from J; bases not matched to a gene: 7. Germline CDR1 SEHNR, CDR2 FQNEAQ (reference sequence). The DNA of the CDR3 is TGTGCCAGCAGCGCCGGGACAGGATACAACACTGAAGCTTTCTTT. Its translation: CASSAGTGYNTEAFF.

This clonotype was recorded many times. The rearrangement links TRBV18 to TRBJ2-1; 10 bases fit TRBD2. Germline assignment: CDR1 KGHSH and CDR2 LQKENI. This CDR3 contains 12 residues. With V trimmed by 3 bases and J by 10 bases, 0 bases remained unmatched. The DNA for the CDR3 is TGTGCCAGCTCACCGGGACTAGCGGAGCAGTTCTTC. It encodes CASSPGLAEQFF.